These 8 T cell receptor beta chains originate from one sample sequenced in a study of shared clonotypes between healthy human individuals. Some clones are missing from TCRdb's copy, which holds only in-frame ones; the method was immunoSEQ multiplex PCR. The table records about 700,000 clones, 74% of them present only once. The sample was memory CD4+ T cells sorted from blood. Subset given: CD45RA-negative fraction. Receptors were obtained from a woman aged 30 to 39 in good health.

This clone was detected only once. V is TRBV7-2 and J is TRBJ2-7; 9 positions agree with TRBD2. Germline trimming cut 3 bases from V and 5 bases from J; bases unmatched to any gene: 8. The germline V gene has CDR1 SGHTA and CDR2 FQGNSA. This CDR3 region has 15 residues. Here the CDR3 reads CASSFPTSGQNEQYF. The CDR3 coding sequence is TGTGCCAGCAGCTTTCCCACTAGCGGGCAAAACGAGCAGTACTTC. Full variable domain (remainder filled in from reference TRBV7-2 and TRBJ2-7): GAGVSQSPSNKVTEKGKDVELRCDPISGHTALYWYRQSLGQGLEFLIYFQGNSAPDKSGLPSDRFSAERTGGSVSTLTIQRTQQEDSAVYLCASSFPTSGQNEQYFGPGTRLTVT.

The rearrangement uses TRBV14 and TRBJ2-3, with D perhaps TRBD1 (5 bases). The CDR3 totals 16 residues. CDR1 and CDR2 (germline): SGHDN, FVKESK. The V end was cut by 3 bases, the J end by 4 bases, with 17 bases between. In DNA form, the CDR3 reads TGTGCCAGCAGCCAGGTTCGGACACGGGCGGCAGATACGCAGTATTTT. Protein: CASSQVRTRAADTQYF.

The genes are TRBV2 and TRBJ1-2; 11 bases map to TRBD1. This CDR3 region has 15 residues. Germline loops: CDR1 SNHLY, CDR2 FYNNEI. Losses at the gene ends were 9 bases for V and 2 bases for J; bases not matched to a gene: 8. CDR3 region: CARRDRGVQNYGYTF. The CDR3 bases are TGTGCCAGAAGGGACAGGGGGGTTCAGAACTATGGCTACACCTTC.

The chain combines TRBV19 with TRBJ2-1; the match to TRBD2 covers 8 bases. CDR1 is LNHDA, CDR2 SQIVND, per germline (reference sequence). The CDR3 runs to 14 residues. V shed 7 bases and J 3 bases; nucleotides not matched to a gene: 5. For the CDR3, the DNA is TGTGCCAGTAATAGCGGGGCTTACTACAATGAGCAGTTCTTC. It yields the protein CASNSGAYYNEQFF. The variable domain in full, completed from reference TRBV19 and TRBJ2-1, reads DGGITQSPKYLFRKEGQNVTLSCEQNLNHDAMYWYRQDPGQGLRLIYYSQIVNDFQKGDIAEGYSVSREKKESFPLTVTSAQKNPTAFYLCASNSGAYYNEQFFGPGTRLTVL.

The chain employs TRBV11-2 and TRBJ2-1; D not certain. The CDR3 is 18 amino acids. V gave up 1 base and J gave up 0 bases, with 16 bases separating them. Germline-derived CDR1 and CDR2 are SGHAT and FQNNGV. The CDR3 protein is CASSLGVRAASSYNEQFF. DNA of the CDR3: TGTGCCAGCAGCTTAGGAGTCCGGGCGGCTAGCTCCTACAATGAGCAGTTCTTC.

The V and J genes are TRBV5-1 and TRBJ2-3; the match to TRBD2 covers 9 bases. Per the germline V gene, CDR1 is SGHRS and CDR2 is YFSETQ. The CDR3 has 16 residues. V was pared by 4 bases and J by 0 bases, with 6 bases of the junction left unmatched. In DNA, the CDR3 is TGCGCCAGCAGCACGAGCGGGAGGCCCAGCACAGATACGCAGTATTTT. Amino acid sequence: CASSTSGRPSTDTQYF.

This chain connects TRBV25-1 to TRBJ2-3; D is undetermined. The ends were cut back, 1 base at V and 0 bases at J, with 17 bases in the middle. CDR3 length: 18 residues. The germline gives CDR1 MGHDK, CDR2 SYGVNS. The CDR3 here is CASSESPVTLSSTDTQYF. CDR3 in DNA: TGTGCCAGCAGTGAATCCCCCGTGACCCTCTCTAGCACAGATACGCAGTATTTT.

The chain couples TRBV5-1 to TRBJ2-2; the D call may be TRBD1 or TRBD2 (5 bases each). The CDR3 extends over 16 amino acids. The germline V gene encodes CDR1 SGHRS and CDR2 YFSETQ. V gave up 4 bases and J gave up 0 bases, with 13 bases separating them. CDR3 bases: TGCGCCAGCAGCCCCGGCTGGGACCCGAACACCGGGGAGCTGTTTTTT. It is translated as CASSPGWDPNTGELFF.